The next 9 T cell receptor beta chains were all read from a single sample in a study of blood T cell repertoires in COVID-19. Sequencing was performed with immunoSEQ multiplex PCR; in TCRdb, only in-frame clones are kept and a portion is missing. Of about 50,000 clones listed, more than 90% are singletons. Sequencing was performed on peripheral blood. Receptors were obtained from a woman over 75 with acute or convalescent COVID-19.

The rearrangement links TRBV5-1 to TRBJ2-5, with 9 positions matching TRBD1. V trimming: 1 base; J trimming: 5 bases; junction bases outside the gene matches: 12. The CDR3 length is 17 residues. Per germline, CDR1 SGHRS and CDR2 YFSETQ. For the CDR3, the DNA is TGCGCCAGCAGCTTGTCCCTCCGGGACAGGGTGGGTGAGACCCAGTACTTC. Translation gives CASSLSLRDRVGETQYF.

The rearrangement joins TRBV15 to TRBJ2-7; 7 nucleotides line up with TRBD2. Trimming took 4 bases from V and 4 from J; bases not matched to a gene: 7. Looked up from germline, CDR1 is LNHNV and CDR2 is YYDKDF (reference sequence). The CDR3 spans 14 residues. DNA for the CDR3: TGTGCCACCAGCAAGGCAGCTAGCGGATACGAGCAGTACTTC. Translation gives CATSKAASGYEQYF. Filled out from reference TRBV15 and TRBJ2-7, the complete variable domain reads DAMVIQNPRYQVTQFGKPVTLSCSQTLNHNVMYWYQQKSSQAPKLLFHYYDKDFNNEADTPDNFQSRRPNTSFCFLDIRSPGLGDTAMYLCATSKAASGYEQYFGPGTRLTVT.

This rearrangement joins TRBV29-1 to TRBJ2-3; D is perhaps TRBD2 (6 bases). V was cut by 8 bases and J by 6 bases, with 12 bases left in between. The CDR3 runs 11 residues. Germline V gives CDR1 SQVTM, CDR2 ANQGSEA. CDR3 amino acids: CSWGEFDTQYF. The CDR3, as DNA: TGCAGCTGGGGGGAGTTCGATACGCAGTATTTT.

This clone was detected only once. The chain is built from TRBV7-9 and TRBJ2-1, with TRBD2 matching over 9 bases. CDR3 size: 15 residues. CDR1 and CDR2 (germline): SEHNR, FQNEAQ (reference sequence). J lost 6 bases, V lost 3 bases, and 6 bases had no gene match. CDR3 DNA: TGTGCCAGCAGCTTCGATAGCGGGAGTTCCAATGAGCAGTTCTTC. Its protein is CASSFDSGSSNEQFF.

This chain links TRBV10-3 with TRBJ2-7; 9 nucleotides line up with TRBD1. The V gene's germline CDR1 is ENHRY and CDR2 SYGVKD. Trimming removed 4 bases from V and 4 bases from J; junction bases left unmatched: 5. The CDR3 runs to 14 residues. The CDR3 protein is CAISGDREDYEQYF. In DNA form, the CDR3 reads TGTGCCATCAGTGGGGACAGGGAGGATTACGAGCAGTACTTC.

This chain uses TRBV5-1 with TRBJ2-2; 11 bases are shared with TRBD2. The germline V gene encodes CDR1 SGHRS and CDR2 YFSETQ. This CDR3 has 16 residues. J was trimmed by 2 bases and V by 4 bases; bases with no gene match: 4. The CDR3 region has the DNA TGCGCCAGCAGCGCGCGACTAGCGGGAAACACCGGGGAGCTGTTTTTT. This sequence encodes CASSARLAGNTGELFF. The whole variable domain, filled in from reference TRBV5-1 and TRBJ2-2, reads KAGVTQTPRYLIKTRGQQVTLSCSPISGHRSVSWYQQTPGQGLQFLFEYFSETQRNKGNFPGRFSGRQFSNSRSEMNVSTLELGDSALYLCASSARLAGNTGELFFGEGSRLTVL.

This chain connects TRBV4-3 to TRBJ1-1; D call uncertain. The CDR3 extends over 14 amino acids. V lost 0 bases to trimming and J lost 7 bases, with 12 bases between them. Germline lookup yields CDR1 LGHNA and CDR2 YSLEER. This chain's CDR3 is CASSQDLGRGEAFF. CDR3 coding DNA: TGCGCCAGCAGCCAAGATCTAGGTCGGGGTGAAGCTTTCTTT.

This chain joins TRBV6-5 and TRBJ1-2; the D gene is possibly TRBD1 (6 bases). The CDR3 contains 14 residues. The V and J ends lost 2 bases and 4 bases respectively, with 11 bases between them. From germline, CDR1 is MNHEY and CDR2 SVGAGI. The CDR3: CASSYGGASYGYTF. DNA of the CDR3: TGTGCCAGCAGTTACGGGGGCGCGAGCTATGGCTACACCTTC.

The V and J genes are TRBV11-2 and TRBJ2-7; 7 bases fit TRBD2. With 5 bases clipped from V and 0 bases from J, the junction kept 7 bases outside the gene matches. This CDR3 has 15 amino acids. Germline-derived CDR1 and CDR2 are SGHAT and FQNNGV. The CDR3 nucleotides are TGTGCCAGCAGCGACCTAGCGGACTACTCCTACGAGCAGTACTTC. Protein product: CASSDLADYSYEQYF.